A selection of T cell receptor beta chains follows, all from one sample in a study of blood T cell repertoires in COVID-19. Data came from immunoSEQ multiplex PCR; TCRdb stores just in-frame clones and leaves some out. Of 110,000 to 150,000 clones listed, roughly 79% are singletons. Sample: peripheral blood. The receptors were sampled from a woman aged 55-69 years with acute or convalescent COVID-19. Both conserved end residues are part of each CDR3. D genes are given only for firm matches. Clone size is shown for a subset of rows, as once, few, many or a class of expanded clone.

TGTGCCAGCAGTACGCCTGCTTGGAGCTCCTACAATGAGCAGTTCTTC,CASSTPAWSSYNEQFF,TRBJ2-1,-,-,TRBV28
TGTGCCAGCAGCTCCACTAGCGGGAGATTGGATACGCAGTATTTT,CASSSTSGRLDTQYF,TRBJ2-3,TRBD2,once,TRBV11-3
TGCGCCAGCACCGAAAACAGGGCTACCGGTGAGCTGTTTTTT,CASTENRATGELFF,TRBJ2-2,-,-,TRBV5-1
TGCGCCAGCAGCTCACGGACAGGGATATTGAACGAGCAGTACTTC,CASSSRTGILNEQYF,TRBJ2-7,TRBD1,-,TRBV5-1
TGTGCCAGCAGCTCATTGGCCGATGGCTACACCTTC,CASSSLADGYTF,TRBJ1-2,-,once,TRBV28
TGTGCCAGCAGCCACGGACAGGGAAGCTCCTACAATGAGCAGTTCTTC,CASSHGQGSSYNEQFF,TRBJ2-1,TRBD1,-,TRBV14
TGTGCCAGCAGCCCCGAGCCCGACTATGGCTACACCTTC,CASSPEPDYGYTF,TRBJ1-2,-,-,TRBV7-8
TGTGCCAGCACTTTCCGAGAGACCCAGTACTTC,CASTFRETQYF,TRBJ2-5,-,-,TRBV28
TGTGCCAGCAGTTACTCGGCCCCCTGGAACAGGGGTGGATTGGAAGCTTTCTTT,CASSYSAPWNRGGLEAFF,TRBJ1-1,TRBD1,-,TRBV6-7
TGTGCCAGTAGTCTCCGGACAGGGGGGGAGCAGTACTTC,CASSLRTGGEQYF,TRBJ2-7,TRBD1,once,TRBV19
TGCAGTGCTAGTGGGCGGACAGGGGGAGCAGACAATCAGCCCCAGCATTTT,CSASGRTGGADNQPQHF,TRBJ1-5,TRBD1,-,TRBV20-1
TGTGCCAGTGAGGGGGAGGCGCTAGCGGGAAGTGGTGAGCAGTTCTTC,CASEGEALAGSGEQFF,TRBJ2-1,TRBD2,once,TRBV19
TGTGCCAGCAGACCCGGACAGTCAAACTCCTACGAGCAGTACTTC,CASRPGQSNSYEQYF,TRBJ2-7,-,-,TRBV6-5
TGTGCCAGCTCACCATTTCTCGGACAGGGCGGCACTGAAGCTTTCTTT,CASSPFLGQGGTEAFF,TRBJ1-1,TRBD1,-,TRBV18
TGTGCCAGCAGCCCCACGCCGGGACAGCAGCAGTTCTTC,CASSPTPGQQQFF,TRBJ2-1,TRBD1,-,TRBV7-3
TGTGCCACCAGTGATCAGAGACAGGCGAACACCGGGGAGCTGTTTTTT,CATSDQRQANTGELFF,TRBJ2-2,-,-,TRBV24-1
TGTGCCAGCAGTCCAACGCAGGGGGCCCGGAATGAAGCTTTCTTT,CASSPTQGARNEAFF,TRBJ1-1,TRBD1,-,TRBV6-1
TGTGCCAGCAGCCGTTCACCGGACACTATATGGGACGAGCAGTACTTC,CASSRSPDTIWDEQYF,TRBJ2-7,-,once,TRBV2
TGCGCCAGCAGGAGAGACACCGGGGAGCTGTTTTTT,CASRRDTGELFF,TRBJ2-2,-,-,TRBV5-1
TGCGCCAGTACCCGGGGGGACAGGGACAACACCGGGGAGCTGTTTTTT,CASTRGDRDNTGELFF,TRBJ2-2,TRBD1,-,TRBV5-1